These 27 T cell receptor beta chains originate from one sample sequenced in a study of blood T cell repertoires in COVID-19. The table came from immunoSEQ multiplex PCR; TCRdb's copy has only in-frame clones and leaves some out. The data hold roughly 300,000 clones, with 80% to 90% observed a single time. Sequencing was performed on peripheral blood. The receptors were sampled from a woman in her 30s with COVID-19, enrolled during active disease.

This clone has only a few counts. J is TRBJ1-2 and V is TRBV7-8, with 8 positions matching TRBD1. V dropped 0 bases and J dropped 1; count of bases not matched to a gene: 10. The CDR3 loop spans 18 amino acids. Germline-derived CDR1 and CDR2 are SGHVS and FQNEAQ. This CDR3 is CASSLAFIGTGLNYGYTF. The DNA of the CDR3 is TGTGCCAGCAGCTTAGCGTTTATCGGGACAGGACTTAACTATGGCTACACCTTC. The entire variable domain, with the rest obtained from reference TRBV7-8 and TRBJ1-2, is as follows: GAGVSQSPRYKVAKRGQDVALRCDPISGHVSLFWYQQALGQGPEFLTYFQNEAQLDKSGLPSDRFFAERPEGSVSTLKIQRTQQEDSAVYLCASSLAFIGTGLNYGYTFGSGTRLTVV.

The CDR3 nucleotides are TGCAGTGCTAGTCTTCTAGGAACGCAGTATTTT. Translation: CSASLLGTQYF. The V and J genes are TRBV20-1 and TRBJ2-3; D unresolved. Germline assignment: CDR1 DFQATT and CDR2 SNEGSKA (reference sequence). The CDR3 is made up of 11 amino acids. Deletions cut 3 bases from V and 9 bases from J, with 10 bases between.

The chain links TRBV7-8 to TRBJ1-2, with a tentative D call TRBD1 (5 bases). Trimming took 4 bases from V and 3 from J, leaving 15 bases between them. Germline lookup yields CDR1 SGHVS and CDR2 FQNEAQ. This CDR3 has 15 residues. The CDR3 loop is CASSSPGGVDYGYTF. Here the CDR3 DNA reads TGTGCCAGCAGCTCGCCGGGAGGGGTGGACTATGGCTACACCTTC.

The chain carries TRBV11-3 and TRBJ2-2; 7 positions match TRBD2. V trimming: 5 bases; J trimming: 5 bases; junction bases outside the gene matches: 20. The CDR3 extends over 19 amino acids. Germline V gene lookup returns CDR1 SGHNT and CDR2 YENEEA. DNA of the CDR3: TGTGCCAGCAGCCCCCCCACATTGTGGGGGGGGAAGAGAACCGGGGAGCTGTTTTTT. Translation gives CASSPPTLWGGKRTGELFF.

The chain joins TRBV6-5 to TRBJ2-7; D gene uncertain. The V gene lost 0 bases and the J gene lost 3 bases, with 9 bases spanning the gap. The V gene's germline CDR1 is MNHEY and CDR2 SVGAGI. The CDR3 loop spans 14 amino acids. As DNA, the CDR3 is TGTGCCAGCAGTTACTCGAATCGAGGCTACGAGCAGTACTTC. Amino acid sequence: CASSYSNRGYEQYF.

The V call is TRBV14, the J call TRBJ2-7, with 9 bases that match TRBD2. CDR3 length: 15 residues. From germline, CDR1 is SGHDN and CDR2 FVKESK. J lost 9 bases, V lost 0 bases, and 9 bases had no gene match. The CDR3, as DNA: TGTGCCAGCAGCCAAGATCTTGGCGGGGGGGCCTGGCAGTACTTC. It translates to CASSQDLGGGAWQYF.

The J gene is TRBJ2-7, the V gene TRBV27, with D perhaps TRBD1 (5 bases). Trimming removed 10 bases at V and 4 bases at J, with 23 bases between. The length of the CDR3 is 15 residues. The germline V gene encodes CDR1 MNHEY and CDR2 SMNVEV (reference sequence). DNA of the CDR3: TGTGCCACAAGGCCCGTGACGACAGACCCTTACGAGCAGTACTTC. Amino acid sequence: CATRPVTTDPYEQYF.

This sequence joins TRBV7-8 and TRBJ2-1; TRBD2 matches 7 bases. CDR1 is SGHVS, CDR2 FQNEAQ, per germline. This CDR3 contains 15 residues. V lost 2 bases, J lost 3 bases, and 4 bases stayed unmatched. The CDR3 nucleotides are TGTGCCAGCAGCTTAAGGACTAGATACTACAATGAGCAGTTCTTC. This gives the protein CASSLRTRYYNEQFF.

CDR3 nucleotide sequence: TGTGCCACCAGCAGAGATCGAGGAATCCAAAGCAATCAGCCCCAGCATTTT. As protein: CATSRDRGIQSNQPQHF. The chain uses TRBV15 and TRBJ1-5; D unclear. V lost 0 bases, J lost 1 base, and 13 bases lay in between. Germline V gene data show CDR1 as LNHNV and CDR2 as YYDKDF (reference sequence). CDR3 length: 17 residues.

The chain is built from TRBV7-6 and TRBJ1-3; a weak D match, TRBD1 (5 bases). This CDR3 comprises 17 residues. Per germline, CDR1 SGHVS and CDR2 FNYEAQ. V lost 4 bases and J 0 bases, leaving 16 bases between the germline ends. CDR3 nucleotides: TGTGCCAGCAGCTCCTATGAGACAGATTACTCTGGAAACACCATATATTTT. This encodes CASSSYETDYSGNTIYF. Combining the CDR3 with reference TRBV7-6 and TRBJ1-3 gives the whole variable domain GAGVSQSPRYKVTKRGQDVALRCDPISGHVSLYWYRQALGQGPEFLTYFNYEAQQDKSGLPNDRFSAERPEGSISTLTIQRTEQRDSAMYRCASSSYETDYSGNTIYFGEGSWLTVV.

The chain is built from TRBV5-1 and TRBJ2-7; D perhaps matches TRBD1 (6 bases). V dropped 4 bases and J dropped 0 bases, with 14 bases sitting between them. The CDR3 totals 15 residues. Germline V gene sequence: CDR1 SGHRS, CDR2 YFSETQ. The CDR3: CASSQFSGDSYEQYF. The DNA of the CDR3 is TGCGCCAGCAGCCAATTTTCAGGGGACTCCTACGAGCAGTACTTC.

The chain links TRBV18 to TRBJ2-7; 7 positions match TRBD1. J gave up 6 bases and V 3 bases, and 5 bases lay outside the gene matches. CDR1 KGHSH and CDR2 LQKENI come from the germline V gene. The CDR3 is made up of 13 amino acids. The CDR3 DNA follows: TGTGCCAGCTCACCCCCCAACAGGGGCGAGCAGTACTTC. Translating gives CASSPPNRGEQYF.

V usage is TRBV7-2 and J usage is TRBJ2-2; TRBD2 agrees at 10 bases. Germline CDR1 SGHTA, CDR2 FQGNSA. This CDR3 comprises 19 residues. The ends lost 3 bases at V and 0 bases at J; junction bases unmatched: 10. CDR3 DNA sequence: TGTGCCAGCAGCTTTTCCTCACTAGCGGGGCTGACGAACACCGGGGAGCTGTTTTTT. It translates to CASSFSSLAGLTNTGELFF.

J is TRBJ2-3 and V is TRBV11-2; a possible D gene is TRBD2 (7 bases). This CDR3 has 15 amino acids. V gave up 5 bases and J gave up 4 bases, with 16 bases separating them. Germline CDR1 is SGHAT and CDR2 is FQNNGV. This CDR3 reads CASSQGPGGADTQYF. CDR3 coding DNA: TGTGCCAGCAGCCAGGGGCCGGGGGGAGCAGATACGCAGTATTTT.

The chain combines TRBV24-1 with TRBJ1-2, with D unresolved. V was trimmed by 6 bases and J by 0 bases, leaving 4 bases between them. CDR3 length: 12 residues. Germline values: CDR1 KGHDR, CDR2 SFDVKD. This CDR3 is CATSSANYGYTF. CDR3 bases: TGTGCCACCAGTAGCGCTAACTATGGCTACACCTTC.

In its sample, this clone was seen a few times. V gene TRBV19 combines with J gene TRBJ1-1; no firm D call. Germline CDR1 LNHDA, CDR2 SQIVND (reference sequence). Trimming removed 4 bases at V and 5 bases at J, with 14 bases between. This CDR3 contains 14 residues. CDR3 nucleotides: TGTGCCAGTAGTAGAACCAGAGGGTGGACTGAAGCTTTCTTT. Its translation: CASSRTRGWTEAFF. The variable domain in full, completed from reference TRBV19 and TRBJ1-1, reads DGGITQSPKYLFRKEGQNVTLSCEQNLNHDAMYWYRQDPGQGLRLIYYSQIVNDFQKGDIAEGYSVSREKKESFPLTVTSAQKNPTAFYLCASSRTRGWTEAFFGQGTRLTVV.

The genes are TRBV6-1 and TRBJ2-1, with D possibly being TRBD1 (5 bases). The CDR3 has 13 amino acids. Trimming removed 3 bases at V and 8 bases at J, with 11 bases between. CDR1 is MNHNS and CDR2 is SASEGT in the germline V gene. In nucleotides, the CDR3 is TGTGCCAGCAGTGATTTTTGGGGCGATGAGCAGTTCTTC. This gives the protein CASSDFWGDEQFF.

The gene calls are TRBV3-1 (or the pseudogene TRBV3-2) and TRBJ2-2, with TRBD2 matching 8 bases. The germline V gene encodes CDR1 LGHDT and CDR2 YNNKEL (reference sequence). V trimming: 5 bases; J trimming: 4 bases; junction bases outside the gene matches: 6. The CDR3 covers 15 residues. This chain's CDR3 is CASSTPGGGTGELFF. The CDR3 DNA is TGTGCCAGCAGCACCCCCGGGGGGGGCACCGGGGAGCTGTTTTTT.

The CDR3: CASSPRDRASGNTIYF. Written as DNA, the CDR3 is TGTGCCAGCAGCCCGAGGGACAGGGCCTCTGGAAACACCATATATTTT. V usage is TRBV7-6 and J usage is TRBJ1-3; 9 nucleotides agree with TRBD1. V lost 5 bases, J lost 0 bases, and 5 bases stayed unmatched. This CDR3 comprises 16 residues. Germline V gene data show CDR1 as SGHVS and CDR2 as FNYEAQ.

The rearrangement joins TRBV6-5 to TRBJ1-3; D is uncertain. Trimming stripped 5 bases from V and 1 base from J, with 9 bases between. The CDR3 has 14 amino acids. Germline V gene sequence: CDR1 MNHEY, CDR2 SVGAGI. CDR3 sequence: CASSPSRSGNTIYF. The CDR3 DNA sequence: TGTGCCAGCAGTCCTTCGAGATCTGGAAACACCATATATTTT.

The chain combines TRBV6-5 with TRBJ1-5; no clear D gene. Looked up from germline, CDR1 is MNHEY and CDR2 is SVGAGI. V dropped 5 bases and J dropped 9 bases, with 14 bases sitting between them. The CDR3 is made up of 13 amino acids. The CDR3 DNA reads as TGTGCCAGCAGTCCTAGTGGCCCTGCGCCCCAGCATTTT. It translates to CASSPSGPAPQHF.

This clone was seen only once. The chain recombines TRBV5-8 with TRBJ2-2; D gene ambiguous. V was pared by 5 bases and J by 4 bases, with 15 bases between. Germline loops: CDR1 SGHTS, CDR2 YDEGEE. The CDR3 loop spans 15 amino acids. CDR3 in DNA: TGTGCCAGCAGTGAGCCCCCTCCGGGCACCGGGGAGCTGTTTTTT. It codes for CASSEPPPGTGELFF.

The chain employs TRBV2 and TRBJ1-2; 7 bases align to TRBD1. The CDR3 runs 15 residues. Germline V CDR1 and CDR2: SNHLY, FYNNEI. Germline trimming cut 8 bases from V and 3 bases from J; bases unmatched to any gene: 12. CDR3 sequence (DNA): TGTGCCAGCCCACAGGGGCTTCTTGTGGACTATGGCTACACCTTC. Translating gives CASPQGLLVDYGYTF.

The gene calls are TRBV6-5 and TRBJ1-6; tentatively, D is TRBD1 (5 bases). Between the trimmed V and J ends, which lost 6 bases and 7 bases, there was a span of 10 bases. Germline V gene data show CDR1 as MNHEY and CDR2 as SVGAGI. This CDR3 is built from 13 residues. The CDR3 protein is CASRGQGNSPLHF. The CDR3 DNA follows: TGTGCCAGCAGAGGGCAGGGAAATTCACCCCTCCACTTT.

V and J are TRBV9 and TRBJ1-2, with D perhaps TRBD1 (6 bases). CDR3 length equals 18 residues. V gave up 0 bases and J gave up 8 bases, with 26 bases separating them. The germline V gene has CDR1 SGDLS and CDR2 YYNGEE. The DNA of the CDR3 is TGTGCCAGCAGCGTAGGTTTAAGGGACATACGGAGAGCGGGGGGCTACACCTTC. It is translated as CASSVGLRDIRRAGGYTF.

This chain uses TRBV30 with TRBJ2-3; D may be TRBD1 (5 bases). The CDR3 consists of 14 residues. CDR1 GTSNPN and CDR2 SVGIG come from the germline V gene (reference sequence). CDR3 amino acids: CGCSRTTSTDTQYF. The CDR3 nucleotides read TGTGGCTGCTCGCGGACAACTAGCACAGATACGCAGTATTTT.

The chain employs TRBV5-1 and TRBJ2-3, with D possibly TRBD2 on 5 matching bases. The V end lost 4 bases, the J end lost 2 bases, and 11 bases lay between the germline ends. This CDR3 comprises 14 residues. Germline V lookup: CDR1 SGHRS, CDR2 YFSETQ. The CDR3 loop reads CASSPGGPTDTQYF. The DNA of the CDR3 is TGCGCCAGCAGCCCCGGAGGTCCCACAGATACGCAGTATTTT.